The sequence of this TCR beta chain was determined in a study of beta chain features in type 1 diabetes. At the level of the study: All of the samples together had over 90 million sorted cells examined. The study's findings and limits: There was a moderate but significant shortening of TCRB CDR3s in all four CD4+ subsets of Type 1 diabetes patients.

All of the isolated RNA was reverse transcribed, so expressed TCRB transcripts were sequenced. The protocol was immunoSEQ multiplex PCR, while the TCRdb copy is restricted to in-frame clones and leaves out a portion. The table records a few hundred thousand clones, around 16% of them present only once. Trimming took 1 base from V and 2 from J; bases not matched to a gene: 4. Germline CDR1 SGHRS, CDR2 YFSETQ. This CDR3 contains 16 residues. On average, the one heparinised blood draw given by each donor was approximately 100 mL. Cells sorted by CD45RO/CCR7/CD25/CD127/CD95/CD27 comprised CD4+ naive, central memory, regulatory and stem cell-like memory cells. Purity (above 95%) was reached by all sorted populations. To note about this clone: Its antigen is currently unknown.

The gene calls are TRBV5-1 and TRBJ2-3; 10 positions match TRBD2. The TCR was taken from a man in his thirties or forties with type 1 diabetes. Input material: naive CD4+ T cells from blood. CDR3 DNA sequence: TGCGCCAGCAGCTTGATGGGACTAGCGACCACAGATACGCAGTATTTT. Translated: CASSLMGLATTDTQYF.